Shown below are 29 T cell receptor beta chains from a single sample sequenced in a study of cytomegalovirus exposure and HLA in healthy donors. PCR employed 60 Vbeta and 13 Jbeta primers. Libraries were prepared by immunoSEQ multiplex PCR; TCRdb keeps only in-frame clonotypes and omits some of them. The repertoire has 55,000 to 70,000 clones, about two thirds of them found once; the top ten carry roughly 19%. The specimen was PBMCs. The source of these receptors is an older woman in good health and CMV-seropositive.

The genes are TRBV5-1 and TRBJ1-2, with 8 positions matching TRBD1. Germline assignment: CDR1 SGHRS and CDR2 YFSETQ. With V trimmed by 4 bases and J by 4 bases, 6 bases remained unmatched. The CDR3 is made up of 14 amino acids. The CDR3 DNA reads TGCGCCAGCAGCGAGGACAGGGTGGCCTATGGCTACACCTTC. It encodes CASSEDRVAYGYTF.

The chain employs TRBV19 and TRBJ1-3; D is perhaps TRBD1 (6 bases). This CDR3 has 15 amino acids. V lost 6 bases and J lost 0, with 12 bases in between. The germline V gene has CDR1 LNHDA and CDR2 SQIVND (reference sequence). CDR3 nucleotides: TGTGCCAGTAGGGACAGCACCCTCTCTGGAAACACCATATATTTT. This sequence encodes CASRDSTLSGNTIYF.

This clone was counted only a few times. At one end, the junction sequence differs from germline, possibly due to a read error. This CDR3 reads CSSSPPYRIGGEKLFF. Here the CDR3 DNA reads TGTTCCAGCAGCCCCCCCTACAGGATCGGAGGGGAAAAACTGTTTTTT. J is TRBJ1-4 and V is TRBV7-9; D may be TRBD1 (5 bases). The germline gives CDR1 SEHNR, CDR2 FQNEAQ (reference sequence). CDR3 length: 16 amino acids.

This clone was counted once. The chain is built from TRBV5-8 and TRBJ1-5; TRBD1 might be the D (6 bases). V dropped 7 bases and J dropped 5 bases, with 16 bases sitting between them. This CDR3 is built from 14 residues. The V gene's germline CDR1 is SGHTS and CDR2 YDEGEE. The chain's CDR3 is CASGHRVADQPQHF. The CDR3 DNA reads TGTGCCAGCGGTCACAGGGTTGCCGATCAGCCCCAGCATTTT.

The chain uses TRBV5-4 and TRBJ1-1; 11 positions match TRBD1. CDR1 and CDR2 (germline): SGHNT, YYREEE (reference sequence). V lost 8 bases, J lost 1 base, and 10 bases stayed unmatched. The CDR3 has 16 amino acids. CDR3 in amino acids: CASLPGQGATNTEAFF. The CDR3 bases are TGTGCCAGTCTCCCTGGACAGGGGGCGACGAACACTGAAGCTTTCTTT.

The chain employs TRBV5-5 and TRBJ1-2; 7 bases match TRBD1. The length of the CDR3 is 15 residues. Germline loops: CDR1 SGHKS, CDR2 YYEKEE (reference sequence). V gave up 1 base and J gave up 2 bases; unmatched junction bases: 5. CDR3 DNA sequence: TGTGCCAGCAGCTTGAGACAGGGCGACAACTATGGCTACACCTTC. The encoded protein is CASSLRQGDNYGYTF.

The chain combines TRBV4-1 with TRBJ1-1; no clear D. In germline, CDR1 is MGHRA, CDR2 YSYEKL. V lost 0 bases to trimming and J lost 0 bases, with 20 bases between them. There are 19 residues in the CDR3. Here the CDR3 reads CASSQDGGVSAYMNTEAFF. CDR3 coding DNA: TGCGCCAGCAGCCAAGACGGAGGAGTCTCGGCCTACATGAACACTGAAGCTTTCTTT.

This chain joins TRBV6-6 and TRBJ1-6; 8 positions agree with TRBD1. This CDR3 has 14 amino acids. Germline-derived CDR1 and CDR2 are MNHNY and SVGAGI (reference sequence). Trimming at V came to 6 bases and at J to 7 bases, leaving 5 bases not matched to a gene. CDR3 in DNA: TGTGCCAGCAGCACCGGGACAGGAAATTCACCCCTCCACTTT. Translating it yields CASSTGTGNSPLHF.

This clone has a handful of counts. The CDR3 region has the DNA TGCGCCAGCAGCCCCGGGACTAGCGGGGGAAGTGAGCAGTTCTTC. It codes for CASSPGTSGGSEQFF. The chain is built from TRBV5-1 and TRBJ2-1; TRBD2 matches at 14 bases. J was trimmed by 9 bases and V by 4 bases; bases with no gene match: 6. From germline, CDR1 is SGHRS and CDR2 YFSETQ. This CDR3 contains 15 residues.

CDR3 sequence: CASTARPGGTYEQYF. The CDR3, as DNA: TGTGCCAGCACCGCCCGCCCGGGGGGGACCTACGAGCAGTACTTC. This sequence joins TRBV7-6 and TRBJ2-7, with 8 bases fitting TRBD2. CDR1 and CDR2 from the germline V gene are SGHVS and FNYEAQ. Unmatched junction bases numbered 10, after V lost 7 bases and J lost 2 bases. This CDR3 contains 15 residues.

For this clone: One end of the junction fails to match germline, which may point to a read error. J is TRBJ1-1 and V is TRBV5-5; 7 nucleotides align to TRBD1. The CDR3 totals 13 residues. CDR1 is SGHKS, CDR2 YYEKEE, per germline (reference sequence). The CDR3 coding sequence is TGCGCCAGCAGCCAAGGGACAGCCAGTGAAGCTTTCTTT. Protein product: CASSQGTASEAFF.

This clone was detected only a few times. The chain recombines TRBV28 with TRBJ1-1; D is unresolved. Trimming pared 3 bases from V and 4 bases from J, leaving 9 bases between. The CDR3 extends over 13 amino acids. Per germline, CDR1 MDHEN and CDR2 SYDVKM. The CDR3, as DNA: TGTGCCAGCAGTTTGTTCATGGCCACTGAAGCTTTCTTT. The encoded protein is CASSLFMATEAFF.

This chain joins TRBV19 and TRBJ1-6; possible D gene TRBD1, 5 bases. The CDR3 totals 16 residues. Trimming pared 6 bases from V and 7 bases from J, leaving 19 bases between. The germline CDR1 and CDR2 sequences are LNHDA and SQIVND (reference sequence). The CDR3 DNA sequence: TGTGCCAGTAGCACCAGTACGACCGGGGGAAATTCACCCCTCCACTTT. It codes for CASSTSTTGGNSPLHF.

This clone appeared once. The J gene is TRBJ1-6, the V gene TRBV9; possible D gene TRBD1, 5 bases. Germline values: CDR1 SGDLS, CDR2 YYNGEE. This CDR3 contains 17 residues. The ends were cut back, 4 bases at V and 6 bases at J, with 20 bases in the middle. The CDR3 is CASSLYDVPGGNSPLHF. DNA of the CDR3: TGTGCCAGCAGCCTTTACGACGTCCCCGGGGGTAATTCACCCCTCCACTTT.

This clone showed up just once. The chain recombines TRBV27 with TRBJ1-2; no reliable D call. Trimming took 4 bases from V and 0 from J, leaving 9 bases between them. The CDR3 has 14 residues. Germline CDR1 is MNHEY and CDR2 is SMNVEV (reference sequence). This chain's CDR3 is CASSSNRANYGYTF. Here the CDR3 DNA reads TGTGCCAGCAGTTCCAACAGAGCTAACTATGGCTACACCTTC.

The rearrangement uses TRBV6-6 and TRBJ1-3; D unresolved. This CDR3 region has 14 residues. CDR1 is MNHNY and CDR2 is SVGAGI in the germline V gene (reference sequence). V was trimmed by 10 bases and J by 7 bases, leaving 20 bases between them. CDR3 region: CATLDGREWNTIYF. The CDR3 coding sequence is TGTGCCACCCTAGACGGAAGGGAGTGGAACACCATATATTTT.

The gene calls are TRBV5-6 and TRBJ2-7, with 10 bases matching TRBD1. The CDR3 is 14 amino acids. Germline V gives CDR1 SGHDT, CDR2 YYEEEE. V dropped 2 bases and J dropped 7; count of bases not matched to a gene: 6. The CDR3 region has the DNA TGTGCCAGCAGCTTTGGGACAGGGGCGGATGAGCAGTACTTC. Protein: CASSFGTGADEQYF.

The chain couples TRBV13 to TRBJ1-1; TRBD1 agrees at 10 bases. J lost 6 bases, V lost 4 bases, and 5 bases had no gene match. This CDR3 region has 14 residues. Germline loops: CDR1 PRHDT, CDR2 FYEKMQ (reference sequence). The CDR3 DNA reads as TGTGCCAGCAGCTACCGACAGGGGGCCGCTGAAGCTTTCTTT. Amino acids: CASSYRQGAAEAFF.

This clone was counted between two and nine times. This chain connects TRBV4-1 to TRBJ2-7, with TRBD1 matching over 9 bases. The V segment lost 1 base and the J segment 3 bases; nucleotides outside the gene matches: 16. The CDR3 spans 19 residues. Per the germline V gene, CDR1 is MGHRA and CDR2 is YSYEKL. The DNA of the CDR3 is TGCGCCAGCAGCCAAGGAAATGTCGGTCCGGGACAGGGTTTCTACGAGCAGTACTTC. Residues: CASSQGNVGPGQGFYEQYF.

A word on this clone: Sequence at one end of the junction differs from germline and may be a read error. The chain has TRBV11-2 and TRBJ2-7; D might be TRBD2 (6 bases). The CDR3 is 13 residues long. In germline, CDR1 is SGHAT, CDR2 FQNNGV. CDR3 sequence: CASSLEIGQGGCF. CDR3 bases: TGTGCCAGCAGCTTAGAAATAGGGCAGGGAGGCTGCTTC.

V and J are TRBV29-1 and TRBJ1-2; 10 bases match TRBD1. The length of the CDR3 is 13 residues. The J segment lost 5 bases and the V segment lost 6 bases, leaving 6 bases of the junction unmatched. CDR1 is SQVTM, CDR2 ANQGSEA, per germline. The CDR3 loop reads CSVPGQGEYGYTF. CDR3 coding DNA: TGCAGCGTGCCTGGACAGGGGGAATATGGCTACACCTTC.

V and J are TRBV27 and TRBJ1-1; TRBD1 might be the D (5 bases). The germline V and J ends were trimmed by 2 bases and 10 bases, with 14 bases remaining between them. The CDR3 extends over 13 amino acids. Germline assignment: CDR1 MNHEY and CDR2 SMNVEV (reference sequence). The CDR3 reads CASSLIRGMVAFF. The CDR3 nucleotides read TGTGCCAGCAGTTTAATAAGGGGAATGGTAGCTTTCTTT.

This clone has only a few counts. This sequence joins TRBV21-1 and TRBJ1-2; the table's D call TRBD1 went unverified against the DNA. TRBV21-1 corresponds to a pseudogene. CDR3 length equals 16 residues. In DNA form, the CDR3 reads TGTGCCAGCAGTGGACAGGAAGCCGTGGCTACTTATGGCTACACCTTC. This encodes CASSGQEAVATYGYTF.

The chain employs TRBV7-8 and TRBJ1-3; D possibly corresponds to TRBD1 (5 bases). The V gene's germline CDR1 is SGHVS and CDR2 FQNEAQ. There are 19 residues in the CDR3. V shed 2 bases and J shed 2 bases, with 22 bases lying between them. CDR3 coding DNA: TGTGCCAGCAGCTTATTCGTAGGGGCATTGGACCCGGCTGGAAACACCATATATTTT. Protein sequence: CASSLFVGALDPAGNTIYF.

J is TRBJ1-5 and V is TRBV19; D possibly corresponds to TRBD1 (5 bases). Germline V gene sequence: CDR1 LNHDA, CDR2 SQIVND (reference sequence). V was clipped by 0 bases and J by 2 bases, with 14 bases between them. This CDR3 comprises 17 residues. CDR3 sequence reads: CASSIEETVRGNQPQHF. The CDR3 nucleotides are TGTGCCAGTAGTATAGAAGAAACAGTCAGGGGCAATCAGCCCCAGCATTTT. The variable domain in full, completed from reference TRBV19 and TRBJ1-5, reads DGGITQSPKYLFRKEGQNVTLSCEQNLNHDAMYWYRQDPGQGLRLIYYSQIVNDFQKGDIAEGYSVSREKKESFPLTVTSAQKNPTAFYLCASSIEETVRGNQPQHFGDGTRLSIL.

This chain links TRBV6-1 with TRBJ1-1; no reliable D call. Germline V CDR1 and CDR2: MNHNS, SASEGT. This CDR3 spans 14 amino acids. Trimming stripped 6 bases from V and 1 base from J, with 12 bases between. The CDR3 bases are TGTGCCAGCAGCCGGTGGGCAGGGAACACTGAAGCTTTCTTT. Its protein product is CASSRWAGNTEAFF.

The V gene is TRBV27, the J gene TRBJ2-7, with 9 positions matching TRBD1. Trimming took 5 bases from V and 5 from J; bases not matched to a gene: 4. CDR3 length equals 13 residues. Germline V gene data show CDR1 as MNHEY and CDR2 as SMNVEV (reference sequence). The CDR3 here is CASSDRGEDEQYF. The CDR3 coding sequence is TGTGCCAGCAGTGACAGGGGGGAGGACGAGCAGTACTTC.

The V call is TRBV7-9, the J call TRBJ1-5; 7 bases agree with TRBD1. This CDR3 is 14 amino acids long. The J segment lost 7 bases and the V segment lost 2 bases, leaving 5 bases of the junction unmatched. Germline V gene lookup returns CDR1 SEHNR and CDR2 FQNEAQ (reference sequence). The DNA for the CDR3 is TGTGCCAGCAGCTTATCAGGGGGAGGACAGCCCCAGCATTTT. It specifies CASSLSGGGQPQHF.

This clone has only a few counts. V and J are TRBV5-1 and TRBJ1-2; 8 bases are shared with TRBD1. The trim removed 2 bases at V and 10 bases at J, leaving 10 bases unmatched. Germline-derived CDR1 and CDR2 are SGHRS and YFSETQ. This CDR3 contains 14 residues. The CDR3 bases are TGCGCCAGCAGCTTTGCCGCGGGGACAGGTGACTACACCTTC. This codes for CASSFAAGTGDYTF.